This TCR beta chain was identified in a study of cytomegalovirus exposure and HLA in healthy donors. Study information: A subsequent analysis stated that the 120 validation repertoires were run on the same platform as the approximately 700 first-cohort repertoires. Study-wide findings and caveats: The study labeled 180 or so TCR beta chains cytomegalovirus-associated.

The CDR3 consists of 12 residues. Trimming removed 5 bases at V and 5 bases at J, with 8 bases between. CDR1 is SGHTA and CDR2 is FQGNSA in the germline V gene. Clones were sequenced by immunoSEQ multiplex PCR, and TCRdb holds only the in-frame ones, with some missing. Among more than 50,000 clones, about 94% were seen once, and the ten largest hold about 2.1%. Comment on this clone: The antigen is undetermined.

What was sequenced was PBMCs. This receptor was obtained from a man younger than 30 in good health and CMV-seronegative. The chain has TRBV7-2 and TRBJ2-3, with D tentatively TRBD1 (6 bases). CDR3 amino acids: CASSPGVDTQYF. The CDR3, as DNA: TGTGCCAGCAGCCCAGGGGTAGATACGCAGTATTTT.